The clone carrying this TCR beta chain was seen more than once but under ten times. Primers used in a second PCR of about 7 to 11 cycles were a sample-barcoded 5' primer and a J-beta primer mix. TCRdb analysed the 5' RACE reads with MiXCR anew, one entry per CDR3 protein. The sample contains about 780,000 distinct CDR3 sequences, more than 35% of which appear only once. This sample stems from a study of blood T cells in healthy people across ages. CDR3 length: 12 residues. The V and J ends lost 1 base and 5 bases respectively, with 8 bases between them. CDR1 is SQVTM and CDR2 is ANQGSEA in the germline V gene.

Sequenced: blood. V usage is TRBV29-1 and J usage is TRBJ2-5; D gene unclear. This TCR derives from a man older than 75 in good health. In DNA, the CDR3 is TGCAGCGTTGAAGGATCATCGGAGACCCAGTACTTC. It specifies CSVEGSSETQYF. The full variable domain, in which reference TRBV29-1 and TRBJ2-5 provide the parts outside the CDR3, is SAVISQKPSRDICQRGTSLTIQCQVDSQVTMMFWYRQQPGQSLTLIATANQGSEATYESGFVIDKFPISRPNLTFSTLTVSNMSPEDSSIYLCSVEGSSETQYFGPGTRLLVL.